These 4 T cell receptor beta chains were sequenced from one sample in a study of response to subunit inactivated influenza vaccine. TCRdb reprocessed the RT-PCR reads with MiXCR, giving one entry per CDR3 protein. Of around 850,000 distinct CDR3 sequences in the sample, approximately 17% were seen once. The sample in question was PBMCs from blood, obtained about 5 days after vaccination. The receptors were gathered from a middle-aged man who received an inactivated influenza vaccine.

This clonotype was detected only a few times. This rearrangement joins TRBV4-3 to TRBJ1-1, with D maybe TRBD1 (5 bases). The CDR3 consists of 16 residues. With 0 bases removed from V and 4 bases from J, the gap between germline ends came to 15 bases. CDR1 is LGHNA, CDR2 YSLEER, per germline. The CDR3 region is CASSQDYVLGRTEAFF. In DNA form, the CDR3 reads TGCGCCAGCAGCCAAGATTATGTCCTGGGGCGCACTGAAGCTTTCTTT.

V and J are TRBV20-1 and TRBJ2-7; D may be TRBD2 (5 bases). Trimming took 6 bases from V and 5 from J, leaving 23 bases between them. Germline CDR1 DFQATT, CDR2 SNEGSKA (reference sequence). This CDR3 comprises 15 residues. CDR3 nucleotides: TGCAGTGCGGCACCCCGCGGAGCGGTGGGCCACGAGCAGTACTTC. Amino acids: CSAAPRGAVGHEQYF.

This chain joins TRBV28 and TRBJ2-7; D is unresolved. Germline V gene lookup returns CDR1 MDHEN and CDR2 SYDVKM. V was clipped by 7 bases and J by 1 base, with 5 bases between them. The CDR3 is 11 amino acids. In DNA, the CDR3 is TGTGCCAGCAAAATGTCCTACGAGCAGTACTTC. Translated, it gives CASKMSYEQYF.

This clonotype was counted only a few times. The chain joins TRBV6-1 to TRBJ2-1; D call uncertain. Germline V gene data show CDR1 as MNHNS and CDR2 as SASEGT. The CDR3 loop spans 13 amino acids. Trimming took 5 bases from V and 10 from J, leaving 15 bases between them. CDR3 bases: TGTGCCAGCAGTCTCTACCCGGCAGCAGAGCAGTTCTTC. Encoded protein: CASSLYPAAEQFF.